The clone carrying this T cell receptor beta chain was recorded many times. Its antigen is undetermined. This sample stems from a study of Graves' ophthalmopathy and Graves' hyperthyroidism. In donors with ophthalmopathy, activity was moderate-to-severe, with CAS ≥3, NOSPECS ≥4 and duration under 3 months. Pregnancy or lactation, uncontrolled infections and other autoimmune diseases were grounds for excluding patients. Fresh peripheral blood, approximately 10 ml, was the PBMC source. RNA transcripts were the source from which TCR beta CDR3 regions were amplified. Following a first-round RT-PCR that used HTBI primers, a second-round multiplex PCR was carried out. TCRdb itself ran the multiplex PCR reads through MiXCR, one entry per CDR3 protein. This table holds approximately 700,000 distinct CDR3 sequences, roughly two fifths found once. CDR1 and CDR2 (germline): MNHNY, SVGAGI (reference sequence). The CDR3 sequence is 14 residues long. V shed 8 bases and J shed 10 bases, with 18 bases lying between them.

General study points: Stable hyperthyroidism and ophthalmopathy were told apart by a 13-signature model, which achieved 85% to 90% sensitivity and just over 80% specificity.

This receptor was taken from an adult man with Graves' ophthalmopathy. The sequencing input was peripheral blood. The rearrangement uses TRBV6-6 and TRBJ1-6, with D tentatively TRBD1 (5 bases). The CDR3 protein is CASALTGGGSPLHF. Written as DNA, the CDR3 is TGTGCCAGCGCCTTGACGGGGGGTGGCTCACCCCTCCACTTT.